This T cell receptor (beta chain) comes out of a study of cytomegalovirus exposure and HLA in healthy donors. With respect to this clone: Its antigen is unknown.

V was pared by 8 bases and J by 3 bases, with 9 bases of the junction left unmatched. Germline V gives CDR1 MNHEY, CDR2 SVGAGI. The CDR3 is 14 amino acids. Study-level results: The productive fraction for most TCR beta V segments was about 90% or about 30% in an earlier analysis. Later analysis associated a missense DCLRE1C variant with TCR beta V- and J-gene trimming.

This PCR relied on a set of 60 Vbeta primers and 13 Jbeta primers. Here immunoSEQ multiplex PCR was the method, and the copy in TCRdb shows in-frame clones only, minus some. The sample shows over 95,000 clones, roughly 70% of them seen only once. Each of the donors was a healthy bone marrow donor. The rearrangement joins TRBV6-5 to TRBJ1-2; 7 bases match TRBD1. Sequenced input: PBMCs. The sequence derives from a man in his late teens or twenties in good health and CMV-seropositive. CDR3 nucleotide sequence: TGTGCCAGCGGCCCGGGACAGTTTTACTATGGCTACACCTTC. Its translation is CASGPGQFYYGYTF.